This T cell receptor (beta chain) was identified in a study of T cell responses to AZD1222 COVID-19 vaccine. General study results and limits: White British people made up most donors, females outnumbered males, and clonal diversity was possibly underestimated. Researchers report vaccine-associated CD4 TCRs spanning spike, with dominance at 160-218 and 743-854.

Turning to this clone: Its target is not known.

Profiled with immunoSEQ multiplex PCR; TCRdb holds only in-frame clones, not every one. The profile shows around 130,000 clones, 94% of them singletons. This specimen consisted of peripheral blood, obtained on day 0 of AZD1222 vaccination. The origin of this receptor is an adult in good health.

CDR3 region: CASSLALGGNTIYF. CDR3 sequence (DNA): TGTGCCAGCAGCTTAGCCTTGGGGGGAAACACCATATATTTT. The chain combines TRBV7-8 with TRBJ1-3; D call uncertain. CDR3 size: 14 residues. Germline lookup yields CDR1 SGHVS and CDR2 FQNEAQ. Trimming stripped 0 bases from V and 4 bases from J, with 7 bases between.